These T cell receptor beta chains were read from a single sample in a study of cytotoxic CD8 clonotypes in ibrutinib-treated CLL. TCRdb keeps only in-frame clones here, not all; method: immunoSEQ multiplex PCR. The data contain tens of thousands of clones, approximately 71% of them singletons. Sequenced here: PBMCs, sampled after 12 months of ibrutinib treatment. These receptors all come from a human donor with chronic lymphocytic leukemia. The CDR3 runs from the conserved cysteine through the conserved F or W. Each record gives: J gene, D gene, clone size, V gene, CDR3 DNA, CDR3 protein. D genes are given only for firm matches. Clone size, where shown, is once, few, many, or a class for clones that have expanded.

TRBJ1-2	.	few	TRBV2	TGTGCCAGCAGTGAAGTTGGCATCTATGGCTACACCTTC	CASSEVGIYGYTF
TRBJ2-5	.	.	TRBV5-4	TGTGCCAGCAGCTTGAGTAGGGTAGAGACCCAGTACTTC	CASSLSRVETQYF
TRBJ1-1	.	.	TRBV20-1	TGCAGTGCCACTCAGTCGACTGAAGCTTTCTTT	CSATQSTEAFF
TRBJ2-7	TRBD2	once	TRBV5-4	TGTGCCAGCAGCTTGGGTATAGCGGGAGGGCGCGAGCAGTACTTC	CASSLGIAGGREQYF
TRBJ2-1	.	.	TRBV9	TGTGCCAGCAGCGTAGATTCACTGGCCGGCTACAATGAGCAGTTCTTC	CASSVDSLAGYNEQFF
TRBJ2-5	TRBD2	.	TRBV15	TGTGCCACCAGCATGAAACTAGCGGGAGAAGAGACCCAGTACTTC	CATSMKLAGEETQYF
TRBJ2-7	TRBD2	.	TRBV7-2	TGTGCCAGCAGCTTAAAATCGTCCGGGACTAGCGAGTACGAGCAGTACTTC	CASSLKSSGTSEYEQYF
TRBJ2-1	TRBD2	few	TRBV5-1	TGCGCCAGCAGCCCTAGCGGGAGGGCCGTTGAGCAGTTCTTC	CASSPSGRAVEQFF
TRBJ1-5	TRBD1	.	TRBV6-1	TGTGCCAGCAGTGAATGGCGGGGACAGGGTAGGCAGCCCCAGCATTTT	CASSEWRGQGRQPQHF
TRBJ1-5	.	.	TRBV7-2	TGTGCCAGCAGCTCCCGCGCGGGCAATCAGCCCCAGCATTTT	CASSSRAGNQPQHF
TRBJ1-2	.	.	TRBV6-5	TGTGCCAGCAGTTCCGGGGGGGCGGAGGACTATGGCTACACCTTC	CASSSGGAEDYGYTF
TRBJ2-1	TRBD2	.	TRBV27	TGTGCCAGCAGTTTATCGTCAGGACTAGGCAATGAGCAGTTCTTC	CASSLSSGLGNEQFF
TRBJ2-7	.	.	TRBV7-3	TGTGCCAGCAGCCTAGGGGGGAGCGGGACAGCCGAGCAGTACTTC	CASSLGGSGTAEQYF
TRBJ1-5	.	.	TRBV7-3	TGTGCCAGCAGCTCCGCGAGGATAGGCAATCAGCCCCAGCATTTT	CASSSARIGNQPQHF
TRBJ2-1	TRBD2	few	TRBV28	TGTGCCAGCAGTTTACCGGGAGGCAGCGGTGAGCAGTTCTTC	CASSLPGGSGEQFF
TRBJ2-5	.	.	TRBV14	TGTGCCAGCAGCCAAGTTTCAGGTCCGGGGACCCAGTACTTC	CASSQVSGPGTQYF
TRBJ2-7	.	.	TRBV18	TGTGCCAGCTCATCGGAGGGGGGTTACGAGCAGTACTTC	CASSSEGGYEQYF
TRBJ2-3	.	.	TRBV5-1	TGCGCCAGCAGCTTGGTAGGACAGAGAACAGATACGCAGTATTTT	CASSLVGQRTDTQYF
TRBJ2-7	TRBD2	few	TRBV14	TGTGCCAGCAGCCTTGTGGGACTAGCCTATCAGCAGTACTTC	CASSLVGLAYQQYF
TRBJ1-5	.	.	TRBV7-2	TGTGCCAGCAGCCGGAGGTTTAATCAGCCCCAGCATTTT	CASSRRFNQPQHF
TRBJ2-1	.	.	TRBV7-6	TGTGCCAGCAGCTCCGTTAGCGGCAATGAGCAGTTCTTC	CASSSVSGNEQFF
TRBJ2-3	TRBD2	once	TRBV11-2	TGTGCCAGCAGCCGCAGACTAGCGGTGGGCACAGATACGCAGTATTTT	CASSRRLAVGTDTQYF
TRBJ2-2	.	.	TRBV2	TGTGCCAGCAGTGAAATCGGAAACACCGGGGAGCTGTTTTTT	CASSEIGNTGELFF
TRBJ2-2	TRBD1	.	TRBV25-1	TGTGCCAGCAGTGAATTCGGGACAGGAGGCACCGGGGAGCTGTTTTTT	CASSEFGTGGTGELFF
TRBJ1-3	.	.	TRBV29-1	TGCAGCGTTGAAGATCCCAGGGCTGGAAACACCATATATTTT	CSVEDPRAGNTIYF
TRBJ2-1	TRBD2	once	TRBV2	TGTGCCAGCAGGCCGACTCTAGCGGGAGCTTCTGAGCAGTTCTTC	CASRPTLAGASEQFF
TRBJ2-3	TRBD1	.	TRBV5-1	TGCGCCAGCAGCCTAGGGACAGGGATCGTCACAGATACGCAGTATTTT	CASSLGTGIVTDTQYF
TRBJ2-3	.	.	TRBV21-1	TGTGCCAGCAGCAAAGATACGCAGTATTTT	CASSKDTQYF
TRBJ2-1	TRBD2	.	TRBV6-5	TGTGCCAGCAGGAGACCCGGGACTATAAACAATGAGCAGTTCTTC	CASRRPGTINNEQFF
TRBJ2-1	TRBD2	.	TRBV28	TGTGCCAGCAGTACAACTAGCGGGGTGCCGGGGGAGCAGTTCTTC	CASSTTSGVPGEQFF
TRBJ2-5	TRBD1	.	TRBV5-4	TGTGCCAGCAGCCGTTCCATACGGACAGGGGACGAGACCCAGTACTTC	CASSRSIRTGDETQYF
TRBJ2-7	.	.	TRBV10-2	TGCGCCAGCAGTGAGTCCAGGGTCGAGCAGTACTTC	CASSESRVEQYF
TRBJ1-5	TRBD1	few	TRBV7-9	TGTGCCAGCAGCTCACCGGACAGGGCTCAGCCCCAGCATTTT	CASSSPDRAQPQHF
TRBJ2-2	.	.	TRBV18	TGTGCCAGCTCACCAGAGGACGACCCGACCGGGGAGCTGTTTTTT	CASSPEDDPTGELFF
TRBJ2-1	.	few	TRBV5-4	TGTGCCAGCAGCGGGGGACTTGCTGGACACAATGAGCAGTTCTTC	CASSGGLAGHNEQFF
TRBJ2-5	TRBD1	once	TRBV5-1	TGCGCCAGCAGCTTGGGGACAGGACAAGAGACCCAGTACTTC	CASSLGTGQETQYF
TRBJ1-1	.	.	TRBV30	TGTGCCTGGAGTAAATCGAACACTGAAGCTTTCTTT	CAWSKSNTEAFF
TRBJ2-3	TRBD1	once	TRBV10-3	TGTGCCATCAACCTAGGGACAGCCACAGATACGCAGTATTTT	CAINLGTATDTQYF
TRBJ1-5	TRBD1	.	TRBV30	TGTGCCTGGTCTCAGGGGGCTATGGATCAGCCCCAGCATTTT	CAWSQGAMDQPQHF
TRBJ1-3	.	once	TRBV6-1	TGTGCCAGCAGTGAGTCGGGAACGACTGGAAACACCATATATTTT	CASSESGTTGNTIYF
TRBJ2-3	TRBD1	.	TRBV7-9	TGTGCCAGCAGCTTCCGACAGGGGGCAACAGATACGCAGTATTTT	CASSFRQGATDTQYF
TRBJ2-3	TRBD2	.	TRBV25-1	TGTGCCAGCAGTGGGCGGGAGTGGGCAGATACGCAGTATTTT	CASSGREWADTQYF